The subject of this entry is one T cell receptor (beta chain). Its antigen is unidentified. Molecular barcoding with unique molecular identifiers was used for the TCRbeta library. Each CDR3 protein gets one entry after TCRdb re-called the PCR reads with MiXCR. Of about 600,000 distinct CDR3 sequences detected, 10% to 15% appear once; the ten largest clones hold 2% to 2.5%. The entry originates in a study of T-cell reconstitution after alpha-beta-depleted transplantation in children. Study results and limitations: In patients about two months after transplant, alpha-beta T cells reportedly arose from several hundred expanded graft clones. Surviving thymic progenitors and recipient T cells were the source of high TCRbeta diversity at day 60 in some patients. At the one-year point after transplant, T-cell counts and TCRbeta diversity were found to come mostly from T cells that had been newly produced.

The source material was PBMCs, mostly from graft donor cells, sampled 360 days after TCRalphabeta/CD19-depleted stem cell transplant. The sequence derives from a male patient aged 5 to 17 who had a stem cell transplant for acute myeloid leukemia, so the T cells may come from the graft donor.

The DNA of the CDR3 is TGCAGTGCTAGAGAGCTCCTCGTGGGGAGATATAGCAATCAGCCCCAGCATTTT. Amino acid sequence: CSARELLVGRYSNQPQHF. The chain joins TRBV20-1 to TRBJ1-5; no clear D gene. Germline values: CDR1 DFQATT, CDR2 SNEGSKA (reference sequence). The V gene lost 0 bases and the J gene lost 0 bases, with 18 bases spanning the gap. The CDR3 length is 18 residues.